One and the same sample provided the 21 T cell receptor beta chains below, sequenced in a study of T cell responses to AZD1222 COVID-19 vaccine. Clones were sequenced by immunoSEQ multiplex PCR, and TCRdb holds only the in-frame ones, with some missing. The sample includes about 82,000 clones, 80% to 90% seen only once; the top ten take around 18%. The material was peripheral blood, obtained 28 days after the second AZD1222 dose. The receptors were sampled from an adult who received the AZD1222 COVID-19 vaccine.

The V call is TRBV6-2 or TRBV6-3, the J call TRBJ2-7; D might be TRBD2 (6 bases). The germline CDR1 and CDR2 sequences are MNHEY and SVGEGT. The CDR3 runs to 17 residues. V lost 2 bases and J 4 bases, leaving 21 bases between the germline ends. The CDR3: CASSYAPWRRGPYEQYF. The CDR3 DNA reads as TGTGCCAGCAGTTACGCCCCCTGGCGGCGGGGACCTTACGAGCAGTACTTC.

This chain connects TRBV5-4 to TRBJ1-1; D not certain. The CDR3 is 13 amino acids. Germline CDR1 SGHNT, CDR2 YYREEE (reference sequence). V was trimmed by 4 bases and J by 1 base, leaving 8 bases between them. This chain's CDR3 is CASSATGNTEAFF. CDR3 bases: TGTGCCAGCAGCGCGACGGGGAACACTGAAGCTTTCTTT.

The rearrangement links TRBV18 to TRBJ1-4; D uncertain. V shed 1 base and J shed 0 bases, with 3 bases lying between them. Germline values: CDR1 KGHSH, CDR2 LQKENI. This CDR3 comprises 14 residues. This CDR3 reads CASSPQSTNEKLFF. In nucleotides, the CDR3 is TGTGCCAGCTCACCACAGTCAACTAATGAAAAACTGTTTTTT.

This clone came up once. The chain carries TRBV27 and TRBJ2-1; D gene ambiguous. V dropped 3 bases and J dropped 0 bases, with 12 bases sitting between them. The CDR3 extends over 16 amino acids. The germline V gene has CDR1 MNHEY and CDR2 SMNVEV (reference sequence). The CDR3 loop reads CASSLPPSSSYNEQFF. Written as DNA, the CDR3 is TGTGCCAGCAGTTTGCCTCCCTCTAGCTCCTACAATGAGCAGTTCTTC.

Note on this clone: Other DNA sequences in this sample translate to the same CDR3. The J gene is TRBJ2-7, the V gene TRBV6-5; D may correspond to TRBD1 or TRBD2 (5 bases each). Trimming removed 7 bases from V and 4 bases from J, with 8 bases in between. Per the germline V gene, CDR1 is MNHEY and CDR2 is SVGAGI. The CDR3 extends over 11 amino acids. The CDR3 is CASTEGYEQYF. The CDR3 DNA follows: TGTGCCAGCACCGAGGGGTACGAGCAGTACTTC.

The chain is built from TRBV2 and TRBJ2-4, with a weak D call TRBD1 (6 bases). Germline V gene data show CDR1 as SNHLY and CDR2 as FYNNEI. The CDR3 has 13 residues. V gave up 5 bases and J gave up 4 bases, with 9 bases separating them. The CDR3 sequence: CASSTGQKNIQYF. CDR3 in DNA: TGTGCCAGCAGTACAGGGCAAAAAAACATTCAGTACTTC. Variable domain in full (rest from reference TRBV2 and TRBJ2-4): EPEVTQTPSHQVTQMGQEVILRCVPISNHLYFYWYRQILGQKVEFLVSFYNNEISEKSEIFDDQFSVERPDGSNFTLKIRSTKLEDSAMYFCASSTGQKNIQYFGAGTRLSVL.

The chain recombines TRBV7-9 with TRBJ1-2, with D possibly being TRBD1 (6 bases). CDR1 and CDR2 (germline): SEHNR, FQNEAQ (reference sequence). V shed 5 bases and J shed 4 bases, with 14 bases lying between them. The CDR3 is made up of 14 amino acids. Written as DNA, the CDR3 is TGTGCCAGCAGCCTAGGGGGGCTTAGCTATGGCTACACCTTC. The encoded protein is CASSLGGLSYGYTF.

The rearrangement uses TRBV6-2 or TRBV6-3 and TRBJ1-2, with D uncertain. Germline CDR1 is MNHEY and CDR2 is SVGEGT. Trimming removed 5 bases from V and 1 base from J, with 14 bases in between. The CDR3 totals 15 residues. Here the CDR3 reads CASSAGPNFNYGYTF. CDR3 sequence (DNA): TGTGCCAGCAGTGCCGGACCGAACTTTAACTATGGCTACACCTTC.

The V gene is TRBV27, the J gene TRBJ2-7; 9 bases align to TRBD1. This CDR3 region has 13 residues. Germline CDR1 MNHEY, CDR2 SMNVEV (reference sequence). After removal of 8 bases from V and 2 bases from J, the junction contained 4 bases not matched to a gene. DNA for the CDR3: TGTGCCAGCGGGGACAGGGTCACCTACGAGCAGTACTTC. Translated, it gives CASGDRVTYEQYF.

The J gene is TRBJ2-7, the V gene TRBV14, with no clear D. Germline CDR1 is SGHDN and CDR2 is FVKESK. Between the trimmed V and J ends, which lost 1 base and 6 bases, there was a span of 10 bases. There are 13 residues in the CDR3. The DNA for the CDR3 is TGTGCCAGCAGCCAAGGCAGATTATTCGAGCAGTACTTC. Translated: CASSQGRLFEQYF.

The CDR3 loop reads CASSSGPYEQFF. The CDR3 bases are TGTGCCAGCAGCTCGGGACCGTATGAGCAGTTCTTC. The V and J genes are TRBV7-9 and TRBJ2-1; D possibly uses TRBD1 or TRBD2 (5 bases each). Trimming took off 4 bases at V and 8 bases at J, with 9 bases between the two ends. The CDR3 spans 12 residues. Per the germline V gene, CDR1 is SEHNR and CDR2 is FQNEAQ (reference sequence). Based on the CDR3 plus reference TRBV7-9 and TRBJ2-1, the full variable domain is DTGVSQNPRHKITKRGQNVTFRCDPISEHNRLYWYRQTLGQGPEFLTYFQNEAQLEKSRLLSDRFSAERPKGSFSTLEIQRTEQGDSAMYLCASSSGPYEQFFGPGTRLTVL.

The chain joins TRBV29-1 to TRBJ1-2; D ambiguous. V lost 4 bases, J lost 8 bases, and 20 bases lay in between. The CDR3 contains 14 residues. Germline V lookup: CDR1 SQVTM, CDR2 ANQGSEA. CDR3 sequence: CSVATLSGLRGYTF. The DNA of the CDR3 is TGCAGCGTTGCCACCCTCTCCGGGCTAAGGGGCTACACCTTC.

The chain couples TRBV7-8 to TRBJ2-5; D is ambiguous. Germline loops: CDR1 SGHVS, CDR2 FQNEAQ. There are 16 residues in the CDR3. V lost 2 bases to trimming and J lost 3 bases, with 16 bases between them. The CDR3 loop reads CASSLKFGYVEETQYF. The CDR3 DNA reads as TGTGCCAGCAGCTTAAAGTTTGGGTATGTGGAAGAGACCCAGTACTTC.

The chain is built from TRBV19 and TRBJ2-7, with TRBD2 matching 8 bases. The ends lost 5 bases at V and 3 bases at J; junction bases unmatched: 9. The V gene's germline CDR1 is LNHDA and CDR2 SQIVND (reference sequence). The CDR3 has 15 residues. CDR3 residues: CASSSSGGPVYEQYF. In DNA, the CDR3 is TGTGCCAGTAGTTCTTCGGGGGGGCCAGTCTACGAGCAGTACTTC. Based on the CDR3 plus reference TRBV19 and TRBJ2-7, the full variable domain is DGGITQSPKYLFRKEGQNVTLSCEQNLNHDAMYWYRQDPGQGLRLIYYSQIVNDFQKGDIAEGYSVSREKKESFPLTVTSAQKNPTAFYLCASSSSGGPVYEQYFGPGTRLTVT.

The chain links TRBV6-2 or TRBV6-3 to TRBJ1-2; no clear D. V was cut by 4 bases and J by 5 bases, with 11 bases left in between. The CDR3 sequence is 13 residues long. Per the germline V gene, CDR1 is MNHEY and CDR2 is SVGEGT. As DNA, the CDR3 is TGTGCCAGCAGTTCCGGCAGGCTTTATGGCTACACCTTC. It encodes CASSSGRLYGYTF.

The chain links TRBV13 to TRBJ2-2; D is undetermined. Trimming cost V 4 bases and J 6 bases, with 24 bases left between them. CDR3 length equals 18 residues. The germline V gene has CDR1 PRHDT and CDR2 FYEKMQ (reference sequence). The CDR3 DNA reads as TGTGCCAGCAGCTCTGGACGGGTGACGTTCTTAGATTCCGGGGAGCTGTTTTTT. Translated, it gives CASSSGRVTFLDSGELFF.

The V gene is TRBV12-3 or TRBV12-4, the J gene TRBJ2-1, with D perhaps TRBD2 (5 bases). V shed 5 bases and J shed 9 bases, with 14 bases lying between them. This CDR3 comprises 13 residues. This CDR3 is CASSLSREGEQFF. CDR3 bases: TGTGCCAGCAGTCTTAGTAGAGAGGGTGAGCAGTTCTTC.

The CDR3 nucleotides read TGTGCCAGTAGTGGCGATGGGGGTATCTATGGCTACACCTTC. It yields the protein CASSGDGGIYGYTF. The chain carries TRBV19 and TRBJ1-2, with D maybe TRBD1 (5 bases). The CDR3 contains 14 residues. Between the trimmed V and J ends, which lost 5 bases and 4 bases, there was a span of 14 bases. Germline CDR1 and CDR2: LNHDA and SQIVND (reference sequence).

The CDR3 DNA reads TGTGCCAGTAGTATAGACAAGGAAACTGAAGCTTTCTTT. It yields the protein CASSIDKETEAFF. The chain employs TRBV19 and TRBJ1-1; D uncertain. CDR3 length equals 13 residues. The ends were cut back, 0 bases at V and 5 bases at J, with 7 bases in the middle. The germline V gene has CDR1 LNHDA and CDR2 SQIVND (reference sequence).

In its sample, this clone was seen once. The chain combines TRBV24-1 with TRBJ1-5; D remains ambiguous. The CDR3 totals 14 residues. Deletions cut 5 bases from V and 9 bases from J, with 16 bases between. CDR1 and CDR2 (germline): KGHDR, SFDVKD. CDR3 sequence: CATSVDPWRVPQHF. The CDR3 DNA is TGTGCCACCAGTGTTGATCCCTGGAGGGTGCCCCAGCATTTT.

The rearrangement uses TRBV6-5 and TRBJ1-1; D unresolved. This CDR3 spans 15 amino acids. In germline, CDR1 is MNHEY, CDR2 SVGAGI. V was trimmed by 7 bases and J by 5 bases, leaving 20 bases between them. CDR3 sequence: CASKPYEAPGTEAFF. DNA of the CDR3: TGTGCCAGCAAACCATACGAGGCCCCGGGGACTGAAGCTTTCTTT.